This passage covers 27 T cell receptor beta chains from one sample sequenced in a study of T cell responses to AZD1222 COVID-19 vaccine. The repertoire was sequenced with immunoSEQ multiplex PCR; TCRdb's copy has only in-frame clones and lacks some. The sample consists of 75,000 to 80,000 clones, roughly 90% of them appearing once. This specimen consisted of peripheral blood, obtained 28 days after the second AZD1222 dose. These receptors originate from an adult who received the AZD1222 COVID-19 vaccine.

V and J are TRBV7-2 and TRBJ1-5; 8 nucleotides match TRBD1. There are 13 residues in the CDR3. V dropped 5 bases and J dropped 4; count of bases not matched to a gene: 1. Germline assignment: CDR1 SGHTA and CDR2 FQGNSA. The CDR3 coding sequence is TGTGCCAGCAGCGGGGACAGGAATCAGCCCCAGCATTTT. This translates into CASSGDRNQPQHF.

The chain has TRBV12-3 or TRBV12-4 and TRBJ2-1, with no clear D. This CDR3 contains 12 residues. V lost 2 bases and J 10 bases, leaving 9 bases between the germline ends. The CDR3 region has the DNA TGTGCCAGCAGTTTACTAGGTGGGGAGCAGTTCTTC. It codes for CASSLLGGEQFF.

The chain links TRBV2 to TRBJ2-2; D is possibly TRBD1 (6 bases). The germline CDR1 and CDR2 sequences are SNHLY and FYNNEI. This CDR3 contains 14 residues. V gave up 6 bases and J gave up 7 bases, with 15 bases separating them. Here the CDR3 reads CASSQMGAGGELFF. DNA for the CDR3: TGTGCCAGCAGCCAGATGGGGGCTGGCGGGGAGCTGTTTTTT.

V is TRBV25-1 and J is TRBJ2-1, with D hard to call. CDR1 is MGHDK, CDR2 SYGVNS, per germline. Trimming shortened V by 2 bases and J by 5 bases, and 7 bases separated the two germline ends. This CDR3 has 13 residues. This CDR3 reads CASSERRDNEQFF. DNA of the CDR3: TGTGCCAGCAGTGAACGAAGGGACAATGAGCAGTTCTTC.

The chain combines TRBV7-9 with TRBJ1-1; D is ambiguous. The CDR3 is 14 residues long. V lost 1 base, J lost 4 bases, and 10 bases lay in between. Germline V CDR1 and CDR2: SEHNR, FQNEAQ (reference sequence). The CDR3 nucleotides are TGTGCCAGCAGCTTAGGAAGCCCGGGCACTGAAGCTTTCTTT. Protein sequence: CASSLGSPGTEAFF.

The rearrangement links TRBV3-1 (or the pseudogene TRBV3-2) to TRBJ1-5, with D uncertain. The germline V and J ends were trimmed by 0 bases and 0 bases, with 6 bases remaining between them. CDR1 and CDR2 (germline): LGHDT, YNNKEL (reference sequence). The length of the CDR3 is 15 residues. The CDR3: CASSQDSLSNQPQHF. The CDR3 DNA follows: TGTGCCAGCAGCCAAGATTCTCTTAGCAATCAGCCCCAGCATTTT.

CDR3 sequence: CASQPGASYNSPLHF. CDR3 nucleotides: TGTGCCAGTCAACCCGGGGCATCCTATAATTCACCCCTCCACTTT. The rearrangement joins TRBV28 to TRBJ1-6; possible D gene TRBD1, 5 bases. Per germline, CDR1 MDHEN and CDR2 SYDVKM. The CDR3 covers 15 residues. The V end lost 9 bases, the J end lost 1 base, and 13 bases lay between the germline ends.

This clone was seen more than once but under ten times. The CDR3 region has the DNA TGTGCCAGCAGCCGGGGGACGGCCCAGGAAGCTTTCTTT. Translated, it gives CASSRGTAQEAFF. The chain uses TRBV3-1 (or the pseudogene TRBV3-2) and TRBJ1-1; weak D call: TRBD1 (5 bases). Germline V gene data show CDR1 as LGHDT and CDR2 as YNNKEL (reference sequence). The CDR3 totals 13 residues. Trimming took 4 bases from V and 8 from J, leaving 14 bases between them.

This CDR3 is CASSSYSGEQYF. For the CDR3, the DNA is TGCGCCAGCAGTTCCTACTCGGGGGAGCAGTACTTC. V usage is TRBV10-2 and J usage is TRBJ2-7; D is possibly TRBD2 (5 bases). This CDR3 comprises 12 residues. Germline values: CDR1 WSHSY, CDR2 SAAADI. The V end was cut by 5 bases, the J end by 7 bases, with 12 bases between.

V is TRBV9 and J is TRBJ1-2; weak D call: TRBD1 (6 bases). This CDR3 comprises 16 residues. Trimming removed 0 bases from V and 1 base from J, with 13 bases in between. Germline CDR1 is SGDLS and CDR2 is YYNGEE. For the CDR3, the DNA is TGTGCCAGCAGCGTAGCTCGGACAGCCAATAACTATGGCTACACCTTC. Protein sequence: CASSVARTANNYGYTF.

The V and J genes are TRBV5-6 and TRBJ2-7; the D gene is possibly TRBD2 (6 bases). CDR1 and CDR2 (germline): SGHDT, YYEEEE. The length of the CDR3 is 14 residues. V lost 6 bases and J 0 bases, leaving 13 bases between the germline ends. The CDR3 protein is CASTRDFGSYEQYF. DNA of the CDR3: TGTGCCAGCACTAGGGACTTCGGCTCCTACGAGCAGTACTTC.

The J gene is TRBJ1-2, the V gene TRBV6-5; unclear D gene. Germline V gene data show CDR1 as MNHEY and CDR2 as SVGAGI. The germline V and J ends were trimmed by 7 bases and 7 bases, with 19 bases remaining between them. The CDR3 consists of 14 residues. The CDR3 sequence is CASTVTWSGGGYTF. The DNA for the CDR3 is TGTGCCAGCACCGTTACGTGGAGCGGCGGTGGCTACACCTTC.

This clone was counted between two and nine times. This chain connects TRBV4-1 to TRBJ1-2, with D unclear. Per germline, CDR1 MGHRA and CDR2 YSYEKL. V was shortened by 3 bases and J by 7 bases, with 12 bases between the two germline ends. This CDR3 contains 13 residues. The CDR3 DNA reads TGCGCCAGCAGCCACATGGAAATGGGTGGCTACACCTTC. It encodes CASSHMEMGGYTF.

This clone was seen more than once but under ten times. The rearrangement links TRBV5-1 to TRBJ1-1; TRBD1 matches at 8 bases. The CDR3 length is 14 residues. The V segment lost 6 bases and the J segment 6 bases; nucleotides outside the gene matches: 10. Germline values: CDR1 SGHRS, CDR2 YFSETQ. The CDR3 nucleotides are TGCGCCAGCAACCGACAGGGGAATGGCGCTGAAGCTTTCTTT. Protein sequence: CASNRQGNGAEAFF.

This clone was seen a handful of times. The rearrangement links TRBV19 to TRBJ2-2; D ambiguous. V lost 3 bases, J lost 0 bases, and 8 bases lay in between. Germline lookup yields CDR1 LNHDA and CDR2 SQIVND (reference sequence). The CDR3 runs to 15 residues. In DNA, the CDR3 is TGTGCCAGTAGTATCCAGGCCGCGAACACCGGGGAGCTGTTTTTT. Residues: CASSIQAANTGELFF.

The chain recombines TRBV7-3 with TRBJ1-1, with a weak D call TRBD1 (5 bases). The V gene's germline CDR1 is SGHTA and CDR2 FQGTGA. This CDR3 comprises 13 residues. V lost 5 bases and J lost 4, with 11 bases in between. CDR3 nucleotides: TGTGCCAGCAGCCCCTCCGGGGGCACTGAAGCTTTCTTT. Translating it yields CASSPSGGTEAFF.

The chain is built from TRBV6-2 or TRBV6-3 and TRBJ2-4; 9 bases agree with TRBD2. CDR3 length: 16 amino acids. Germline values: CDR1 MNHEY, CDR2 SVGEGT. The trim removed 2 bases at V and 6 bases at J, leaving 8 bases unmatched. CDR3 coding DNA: TGTGCCAGCAGTTACGAGGTAGCGGGGGAGGTAAACATTCAGTACTTC. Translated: CASSYEVAGEVNIQYF.

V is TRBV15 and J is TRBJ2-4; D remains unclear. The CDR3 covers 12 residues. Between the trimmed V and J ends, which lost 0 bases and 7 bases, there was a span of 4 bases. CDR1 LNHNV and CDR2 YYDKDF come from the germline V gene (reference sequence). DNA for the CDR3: TGTGCCACCAGCAGAGATAAGAACATTCAGTACTTC. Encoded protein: CATSRDKNIQYF.

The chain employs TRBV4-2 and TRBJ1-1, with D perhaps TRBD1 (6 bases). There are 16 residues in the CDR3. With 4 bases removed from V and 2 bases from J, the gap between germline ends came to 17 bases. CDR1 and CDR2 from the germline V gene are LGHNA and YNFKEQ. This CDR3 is CASSPTNRVSNTEAFF. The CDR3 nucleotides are TGTGCCAGCAGCCCGACCAACAGGGTATCCAACACTGAAGCTTTCTTT.

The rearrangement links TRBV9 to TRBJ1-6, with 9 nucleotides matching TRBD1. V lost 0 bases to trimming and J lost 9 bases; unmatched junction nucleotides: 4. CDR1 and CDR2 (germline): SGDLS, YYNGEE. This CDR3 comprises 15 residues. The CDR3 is CASSVEGTGTSPLHF. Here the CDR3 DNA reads TGTGCCAGCAGCGTAGAGGGGACAGGGACTTCACCCCTCCACTTT.

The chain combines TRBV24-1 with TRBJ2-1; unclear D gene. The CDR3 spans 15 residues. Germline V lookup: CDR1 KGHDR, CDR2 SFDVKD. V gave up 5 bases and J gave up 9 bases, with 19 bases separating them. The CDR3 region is CATSADPPRPGEQFF. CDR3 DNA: TGTGCCACCAGTGCGGATCCCCCCCGTCCGGGTGAGCAGTTCTTC.

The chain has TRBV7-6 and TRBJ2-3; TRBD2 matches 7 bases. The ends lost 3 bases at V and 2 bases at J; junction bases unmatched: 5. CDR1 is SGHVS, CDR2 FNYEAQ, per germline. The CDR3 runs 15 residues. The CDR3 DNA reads TGTGCCAGCAGCTTCCCAGCGGGGCTCACAGATACGCAGTATTTT. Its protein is CASSFPAGLTDTQYF.

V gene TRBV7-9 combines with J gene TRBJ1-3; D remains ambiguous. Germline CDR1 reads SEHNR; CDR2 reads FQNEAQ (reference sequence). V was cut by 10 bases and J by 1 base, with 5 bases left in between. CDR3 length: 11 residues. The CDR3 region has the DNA TGTGCCATATCTTCTGGAAACACCATATATTTT. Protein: CAISSGNTIYF.

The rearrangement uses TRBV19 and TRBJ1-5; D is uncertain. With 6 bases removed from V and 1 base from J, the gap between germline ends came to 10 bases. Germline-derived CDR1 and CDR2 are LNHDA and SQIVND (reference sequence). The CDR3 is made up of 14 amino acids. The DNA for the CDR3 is TGTGCCAGTAGATCGCTGGGCAGCAATCAGCCCCAGCATTTT. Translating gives CASRSLGSNQPQHF.

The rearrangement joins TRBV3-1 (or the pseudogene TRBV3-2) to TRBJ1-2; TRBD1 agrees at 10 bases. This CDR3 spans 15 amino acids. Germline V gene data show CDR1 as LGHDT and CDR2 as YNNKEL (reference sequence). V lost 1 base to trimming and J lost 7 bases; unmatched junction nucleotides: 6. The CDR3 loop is CASSQARTGGFGYTF. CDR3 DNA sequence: TGTGCCAGCAGCCAAGCGAGGACAGGGGGGTTTGGCTACACCTTC.

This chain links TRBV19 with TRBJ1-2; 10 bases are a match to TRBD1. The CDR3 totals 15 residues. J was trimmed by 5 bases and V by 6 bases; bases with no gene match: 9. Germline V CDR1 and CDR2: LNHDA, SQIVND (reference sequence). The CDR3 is CASSPRGDRGYGYTF. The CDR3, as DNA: TGTGCCAGTAGCCCCCGGGGGGACAGGGGTTATGGCTACACCTTC.

The CDR3 coding sequence is TGTGCCAGCAGCCCCCGGGCCGGGGAGCTGTTTTTT. Its translation: CASSPRAGELFF. The rearrangement joins TRBV27 to TRBJ2-2; D is unclear. V dropped 6 bases and J dropped 6 bases, with 8 bases sitting between them. Germline loops: CDR1 MNHEY, CDR2 SMNVEV (reference sequence). CDR3 length: 12 amino acids.